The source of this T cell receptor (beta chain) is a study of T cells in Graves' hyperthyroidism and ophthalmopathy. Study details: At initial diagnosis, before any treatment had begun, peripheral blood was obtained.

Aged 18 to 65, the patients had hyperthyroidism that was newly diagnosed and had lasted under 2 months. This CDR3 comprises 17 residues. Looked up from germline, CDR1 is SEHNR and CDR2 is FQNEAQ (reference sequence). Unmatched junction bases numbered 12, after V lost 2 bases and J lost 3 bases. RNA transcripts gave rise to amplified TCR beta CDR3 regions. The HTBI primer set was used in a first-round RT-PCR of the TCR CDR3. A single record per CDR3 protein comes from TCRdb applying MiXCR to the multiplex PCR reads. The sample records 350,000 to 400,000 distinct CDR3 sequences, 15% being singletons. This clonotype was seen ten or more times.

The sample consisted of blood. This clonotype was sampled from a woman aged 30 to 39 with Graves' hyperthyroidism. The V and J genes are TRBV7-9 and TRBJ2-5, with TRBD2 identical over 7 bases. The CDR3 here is CASSLSPLAAGKETQYF. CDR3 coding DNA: TGTGCCAGCAGCTTATCCCCGTTGGCAGCGGGAAAAGAGACCCAGTACTTC.